This T cell receptor (beta chain) was observed in a study of control samples from healthy donors and cancer patients. The CDR3 is made up of 14 amino acids. The V and J ends lost 4 bases and 7 bases, in that order; junction bases with no gene match: 8. Germline-derived CDR1 and CDR2 are LNHDA and SQIVND (reference sequence). The assay was immunoSEQ multiplex PCR, and TCRdb's table has in-frame clones only and misses some. The repertoire includes hundreds of thousands of clones, roughly 80% of them detected once, and 13% sits in the top ten. V and J are TRBV19 and TRBJ1-2, with 8 bases lining up with TRBD1. Sequenced input: PBMCs. This TCR was sampled from an older woman with lung cancer. As DNA, the CDR3 is TGTGCCAGTAGTAAAGCTGACAGGGGACTTGGCTACACCTTC. The encoded protein is CASSKADRGLGYTF.